The next 9 T cell receptor beta chains were all read from a single sample in a study of blood T cell repertoires in COVID-19. The table came from immunoSEQ multiplex PCR; TCRdb's copy has only in-frame clones and leaves some out. Of some 300,000 clones listed, 88% were seen once; the top ten hold around 2%. The sample was PBMCs or T cells enriched from blood (not recorded which). These receptors were collected from a woman aged 60-70 years in a cohort exposed to, infected with or recovered from COVID-19 (not recorded which).

The chain recombines TRBV7-3 with TRBJ2-1; weak D call: TRBD1 (5 bases). CDR1 and CDR2 (germline): SGHTA, FQGTGA. The V end lost 5 bases, the J end lost 3 bases, and 11 bases lay between the germline ends. The CDR3 extends over 14 amino acids. The CDR3 bases are TGTGCCAGCAGCGCGGACATGTACTACAATGAGCAGTTCTTC. It specifies CASSADMYYNEQFF.

This clone was found once. V is TRBV20-1 and J is TRBJ2-3; the D is unclear. The CDR3 runs 11 residues. V lost 4 bases, J lost 8 bases, and 10 bases lay in between. Looked up from germline, CDR1 is DFQATT and CDR2 is SNEGSKA (reference sequence). The CDR3 spells CSATSEVTQYF. The DNA of the CDR3 is TGCAGTGCTACTAGTGAGGTTACGCAGTATTTT.

The chain is built from TRBV29-1 and TRBJ2-3, with 7 nucleotides matching TRBD1. Germline CDR1 reads SQVTM; CDR2 reads ANQGSEA. Trimming took 1 base from V and 4 from J; bases not matched to a gene: 11. This CDR3 spans 16 amino acids. The CDR3 spells CSVEGPATGNPDTQYF. The CDR3 DNA is TGCAGCGTTGAAGGGCCAGCGACAGGGAATCCAGATACGCAGTATTTT.

The CDR3, as DNA: TGTGCCAGCAGTTCAACTACGGGACAGGGAGGACAGCCCCAGCATTTT. It specifies CASSSTTGQGGQPQHF. The rearrangement uses TRBV28 and TRBJ1-5; 9 positions agree with TRBD1. CDR3 length: 16 residues. Germline assignment: CDR1 MDHEN and CDR2 SYDVKM. Unmatched junction bases numbered 11, after V lost 4 bases and J lost 7 bases.

The chain is built from TRBV24-1 and TRBJ2-2; the D is unclear. This CDR3 is built from 15 residues. V was pared by 2 bases and J by 0 bases, with 6 bases between. Germline-derived CDR1 and CDR2 are KGHDR and SFDVKD. The CDR3 loop reads CATSDWAPNTGELFF. As DNA, the CDR3 is TGTGCCACCAGTGATTGGGCACCGAACACCGGGGAGCTGTTTTTT.

The V and J genes are TRBV15 and TRBJ2-1, with TRBD2 matching over 10 bases. Trimming cost V 0 bases and J 6 bases; bases outside gene matches: 11. The germline gives CDR1 LNHNV, CDR2 YYDKDF (reference sequence). CDR3 length: 18 amino acids. For the CDR3, the DNA is TGTGCCACCAGCAGAGAGCACAAGAGCGGGAGGGCCGGCAATGAGCAGTTCTTC. Its protein is CATSREHKSGRAGNEQFF.

This rearrangement joins TRBV5-5 to TRBJ2-6; weak D call: TRBD1 (5 bases). Germline lookup yields CDR1 SGHKS and CDR2 YYEKEE (reference sequence). The CDR3 sequence is 17 residues long. Trimming took off 0 bases at V and 0 bases at J, with 10 bases between the two ends. The chain's CDR3 is CASSLATGNSGANVLTF. The DNA of the CDR3 is TGTGCCAGCAGCTTGGCCACAGGAAACTCTGGGGCCAACGTCCTGACTTTC.

The V gene is TRBV28, the J gene TRBJ1-2; 7 bases agree with TRBD1. The CDR3 is made up of 14 amino acids. CDR1 is MDHEN and CDR2 is SYDVKM in the germline V gene. V gave up 6 bases and J gave up 4 bases; unmatched junction bases: 8. CDR3 protein: CASRVGTASYGYTF. The DNA of the CDR3 is TGTGCCAGCAGGGTCGGGACAGCTAGCTATGGCTACACCTTC.

The chain joins TRBV28 to TRBJ2-2; a weak D match, TRBD2 (5 bases). V was clipped by 7 bases and J by 5 bases, with 8 bases between them. This CDR3 spans 12 amino acids. Germline-derived CDR1 and CDR2 are MDHEN and SYDVKM. DNA for the CDR3: TGTGCCAGCACGAGGGAAACCGGGGAGCTGTTTTTT. The encoded protein is CASTRETGELFF.